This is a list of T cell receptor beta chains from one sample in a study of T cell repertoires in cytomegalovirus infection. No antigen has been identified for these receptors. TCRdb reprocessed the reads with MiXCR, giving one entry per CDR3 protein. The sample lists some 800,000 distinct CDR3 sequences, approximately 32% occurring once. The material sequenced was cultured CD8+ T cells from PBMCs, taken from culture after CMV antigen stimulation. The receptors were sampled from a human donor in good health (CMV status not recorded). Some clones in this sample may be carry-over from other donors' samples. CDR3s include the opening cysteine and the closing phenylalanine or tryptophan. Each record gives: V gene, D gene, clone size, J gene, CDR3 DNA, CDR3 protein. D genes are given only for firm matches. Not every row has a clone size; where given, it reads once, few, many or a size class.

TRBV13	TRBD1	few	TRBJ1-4	TGTGCCAGCAGCCGCAGGGGGCATTCGGCGGGCCCTGATGAAAAACTGTTTTTT	CASSRRGHSAGPDEKLFF
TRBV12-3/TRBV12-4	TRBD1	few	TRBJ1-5	TGTGCCAGCAGTTTAGCTCCGTTCTTGTGGGACAGGGGATATGGCAATCAGCCCCAGCATTTT	CASSLAPFLWDRGYGNQPQHF
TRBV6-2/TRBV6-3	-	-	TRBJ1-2	TGTGCCAGCAGTTATAGTAACAGGATCTATGGCTACACCTTC	CASSYSNRIYGYTF
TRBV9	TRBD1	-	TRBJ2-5	TGTGCCAGCAGCCTAACTACCCGGGACAGGGGGCTCCAAGAGACCCAGTACTTC	CASSLTTRDRGLQETQYF
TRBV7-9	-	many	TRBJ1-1	TGTGCCAGCAGCTTAGTATGGGAGACAGACACTGAAGCTTTCTTT	CASSLVWETDTEAFF
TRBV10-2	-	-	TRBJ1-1	TGCGCCAGCATGCTGGGCACGGGGAACACTGAAGCTTTCTTT	CASMLGTGNTEAFF
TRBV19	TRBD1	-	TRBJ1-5	TGTGCCAGTAGTATGACAGGGTTTAGCAATCAGCCCCAGCATTTT	CASSMTGFSNQPQHF
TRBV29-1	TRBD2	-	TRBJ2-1	TGCAGCGCGGGACTAGCGGGGGCCCCTGGATCCTACAATGAGCAGTTCTTC	CSAGLAGAPGSYNEQFF
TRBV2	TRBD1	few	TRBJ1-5	TGTGCCAGCAGCGCGGGACAGCCGCAGCCCCAGCATTTT	CASSAGQPQPQHF
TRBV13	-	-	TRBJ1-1	TGTGCCAGCAGCTTGGGACGGACGTTCACTGAAGCTTTCTTT	CASSLGRTFTEAFF
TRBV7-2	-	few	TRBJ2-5	TGTGCCAGCCCCCCCCCGGGGGGCGGCCAAGAGACCCAGTACTTC	CASPPPGGGQETQYF
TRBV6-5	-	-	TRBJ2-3	TGTGCCAGCAGTTACTCTCTAGGAGGGAGCATCACAGATACGCAGTATTTT	CASSYSLGGSITDTQYF
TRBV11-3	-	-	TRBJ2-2	TGTGCCAGCAGCGCCCAGGGATCCGGGGAGCTGTTTTTT	CASSAQGSGELFF
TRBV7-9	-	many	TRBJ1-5	TGTGCCAGCAGCTCCGGGACCGATGAAGTGTGGGCCCAGCATTTT	CASSSGTDEVWAQHF
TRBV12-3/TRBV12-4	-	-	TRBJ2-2	TGTGCCAGCAGTTTCCTGGGGGGCACCGGGGAGCTGTTTTTT	CASSFLGGTGELFF
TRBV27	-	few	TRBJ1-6	TGTGCCTCGGGGGCGGCCTATAATTCACCCCTCCACTTT	CASGAAYNSPLHF
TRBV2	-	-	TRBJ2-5	TGTGCCAGCAATAGGGTTCCCCAGTACTTC	CASNRVPQYF
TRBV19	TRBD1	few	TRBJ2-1	TGTGCCAGTAGTATAGAGGCGACAGGGGGCGATGAGCAGTTCTTC	CASSIEATGGDEQFF
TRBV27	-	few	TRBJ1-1	TGTGCCAGCAAAACACAGGGAACTGAAGCTTTCTTT	CASKTQGTEAFF
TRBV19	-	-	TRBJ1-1	TGTGCCAGTAGTATAGAATTTTGGGAGAACACTGAAGCTTTCTTT	CASSIEFWENTEAFF
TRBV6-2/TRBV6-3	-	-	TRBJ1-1	TGTGCCAGCAGTTATTCGGGGGAAGGGGCTGAAGCTTTCTTT	CASSYSGEGAEAFF
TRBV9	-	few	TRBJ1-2	TGTGCCAGCAGCGCCCCCAGTAGCCCCCATCAAGGCTACACCTTC	CASSAPSSPHQGYTF
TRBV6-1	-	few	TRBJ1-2	TGTGCCAGCAGTGCCAATACAGGGACTGTCTCCAACTATGGCTACACCTTC	CASSANTGTVSNYGYTF
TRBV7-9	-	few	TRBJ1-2	TGTGCCAGCAGCCACCAGAGGGATGGCTACACCTTC	CASSHQRDGYTF
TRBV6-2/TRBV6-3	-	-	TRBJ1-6	TGTGCCAGCAGTTTGGGGGCGGGACTGCCGAATTCACCCCTCCACTTT	CASSLGAGLPNSPLHF
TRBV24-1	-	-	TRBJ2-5	TGTGCCACCAGTGATTGGAACGAAGAGACCCAGTACTTC	CATSDWNEETQYF
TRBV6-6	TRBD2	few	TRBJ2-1	TGTGCCAGCAGTTTACGGACTAGCGGGGCAGAGCAAGCCTTC	CASSLRTSGAEQAF
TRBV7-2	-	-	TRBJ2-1	TGTGCCAGCAGCTTATACAAGAATGAGCAGTTCTTC	CASSLYKNEQFF
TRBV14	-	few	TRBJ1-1	TGTGCCAGCAGCCAAGTTGTTGGGGGCAGCGCTGAAGCTTTCTTT	CASSQVVGGSAEAFF